This section outlines one T cell receptor beta chain sequence together with its context. The PCR employed 60 Vbeta primers together with 13 Jbeta primers. Sequencing used immunoSEQ multiplex PCR; TCRdb keeps in-frame clones, though not all of them. The profile shows roughly 200,000 clones, more than 60% of them singletons. This entry belongs to a study of cytomegalovirus exposure and HLA in healthy donors. The CDR3 covers 13 residues. With 4 bases clipped from V and 5 bases from J, the junction kept 4 bases outside the gene matches. CDR1 and CDR2 from the germline V gene are MGHRA and YSYEKL. The chain links TRBV4-1 to TRBJ1-1, with 7 bases matching TRBD1. Sequencing was done on a sample of PBMCs. The receptor comes from a man in his forties or fifties in good health and CMV-seronegative. This CDR3 is CASSPARGTEAFF. CDR3 bases: TGCGCCAGCAGCCCAGCCAGGGGGACTGAAGCTTTCTTT.